One sample yielded the 23 T cell receptor beta chains listed below, sequenced in a study of T-cell memory formation after mild COVID-19. TCRdb re-called the 5' RACE reads through MiXCR, storing one row per CDR3 protein. This table has about 340,000 distinct CDR3 sequences, roughly 14% appearing once. The sequencing input was PBMCs or a T cell subset sorted from them (not recorded which). Receptors originate from a man in his late teens or twenties who had mild COVID-19 (a few samples of this study predate the infection). Cell type and time point are not known.

This chain connects TRBV15 to TRBJ1-6; D is undetermined. This CDR3 is built from 16 residues. The ends were cut back, 3 bases at V and 8 bases at J, with 17 bases in the middle. Germline V gene data show CDR1 as LNHNV and CDR2 as YYDKDF (reference sequence). The CDR3 region is CATSSPGPRRDSPLHF. CDR3 bases: TGTGCCACCAGCAGCCCAGGACCCCGTCGGGATTCACCCCTCCACTTT.

This clonotype turned up a few times. This chain joins TRBV3-1 and TRBJ2-7; D may be TRBD1 (6 bases). Germline-derived CDR1 and CDR2 are LGHDT and YNNKEL (reference sequence). Trimming pared 2 bases from V and 3 bases from J, leaving 11 bases between. The CDR3 runs 14 residues. CDR3 region: CASSQRDTGYEQYF. In DNA, the CDR3 is TGTGCCAGCAGCCAACGGGACACGGGCTACGAGCAGTACTTC.

The chain uses TRBV29-1 and TRBJ2-7; TRBD1 agrees at 7 bases. The CDR3 loop spans 14 amino acids. V was clipped by 0 bases and J by 1 base; unmatched bases: 3. Germline lookup yields CDR1 SQVTM and CDR2 ANQGSEA. The CDR3 sequence: CSVEDWGQSYEQYF. CDR3 DNA: TGCAGCGTTGAAGATTGGGGACAGTCCTACGAGCAGTACTTC.

This clonotype was counted many times. The chain couples TRBV20-1 to TRBJ1-2; tentative D call: TRBD1 (6 bases). This CDR3 has 13 amino acids. V gave up 6 bases and J gave up 6 bases, with 17 bases separating them. Germline CDR1 and CDR2: DFQATT and SNEGSKA (reference sequence). The DNA for the CDR3 is TGCAGTGCAAGGGGGGATTTCGGGGATGGCTACACCTTC. Translated, it gives CSARGDFGDGYTF.

The chain uses TRBV6-1 and TRBJ1-4; D possibly corresponds to TRBD1 (5 bases). The CDR3 contains 18 residues. The germline gives CDR1 MNHNS, CDR2 SASEGT. Trimming removed 1 base at V and 11 bases at J, with 26 bases between. The CDR3 nucleotides read TGTGCCAGCAGTGAAGTTCCCGGGACCGCGCAACGAATGATGAAACTGTTTTTT. This gives the protein CASSEVPGTAQRMMKLFF.

The chain carries TRBV7-9 and TRBJ1-1; a weak D match, TRBD1 (6 bases). The CDR3 is 17 residues long. V was trimmed by 5 bases and J by 1 base, leaving 20 bases between them. CDR1 and CDR2 (germline): SEHNR, FQNEAQ (reference sequence). CDR3 sequence (DNA): TGTGCCAGCAGCATCGACAGGTACTTCTCGGGGAACACTGAAGCTTTCTTT. As protein: CASSIDRYFSGNTEAFF.

This clonotype was found a few times. The chain combines TRBV7-8 with TRBJ1-5, with 8 bases aligning to TRBD1. The CDR3 sequence is 16 residues long. V was pared by 3 bases and J by 5 bases, with 9 bases of the junction left unmatched. CDR1 and CDR2 from the germline V gene are SGHVS and FQNEAQ. CDR3 sequence reads: CASSFGWDRRDQPQHF. In DNA, the CDR3 is TGTGCCAGCAGCTTCGGATGGGACAGGCGTGATCAGCCCCAGCATTTT.

This clonotype was seen a few times. The chain links TRBV18 to TRBJ2-3, with D uncertain. Trimming stripped 3 bases from V and 2 bases from J, with 6 bases between. Germline lookup yields CDR1 KGHSH and CDR2 LQKENI. CDR3 length equals 13 residues. CDR3 DNA: TGTGCCAGCTCACCCCAGAACACAGATACGCAGTATTTT. Amino acids: CASSPQNTDTQYF. Full variable domain (outside the CDR3, taken from reference TRBV18 and TRBJ2-3): NAGVMQNPRHLVRRRGQEARLRCSPMKGHSHVYWYRQLPEEGLKFMVYLQKENIIDESGMPKERFSAEFPKEGPSILRIQQVVRGDSAAYFCASSPQNTDTQYFGPGTRLTVL.

This clonotype was detected a few times. V usage is TRBV11-3 and J usage is TRBJ1-1; D gene unclear. This CDR3 comprises 14 residues. Germline CDR1 reads SGHNT; CDR2 reads YENEEA. V gave up 4 bases and J gave up 1 base, with 10 bases separating them. CDR3 in DNA: TGTGCCAGCAGCTACTCAGGCGAGAACACTGAAGCTTTCTTT. Amino acid sequence: CASSYSGENTEAFF.

In this sample, this clonotype turned up many times. The chain employs TRBV15 and TRBJ2-3; no definite D call. The V gene lost 0 bases and the J gene lost 6 bases, with 4 bases spanning the gap. The CDR3 totals 12 residues. Germline assignment: CDR1 LNHNV and CDR2 YYDKDF (reference sequence). The CDR3: CATSRDQDTQYF. As DNA, the CDR3 is TGTGCCACCAGCAGAGATCAGGATACGCAGTATTTT.

This clonotype was recorded a few times. The genes are TRBV6-1 and TRBJ2-7; TRBD1 matches 10 bases. V shed 6 bases, J shed 1 base, and the junction held 3 bases outside the gene matches. Germline values: CDR1 MNHNS, CDR2 SASEGT. This CDR3 has 14 amino acids. The CDR3 nucleotides are TGTGCCAGCAGGGGGACAGGGGCTTCCTACGAGCAGTACTTC. Translated: CASRGTGASYEQYF.

This clonotype was counted a few times. The chain has TRBV11-2 and TRBJ1-1; TRBD1 aligns across 7 bases. V shed 10 bases, J shed 1 base, and the junction held 9 bases outside the gene matches. CDR1 SGHAT and CDR2 FQNNGV come from the germline V gene. CDR3 length: 14 residues. The CDR3 loop reads CATVAGTANTEAFF. The CDR3 DNA follows: TGTGCCACCGTAGCGGGGACAGCGAACACTGAAGCTTTCTTT.

J is TRBJ1-1 and V is TRBV5-4, with D tentatively TRBD1 (5 bases). Trimming removed 4 bases from V and 6 bases from J, with 22 bases in between. This CDR3 region has 16 residues. Germline V gives CDR1 SGHNT, CDR2 YYREEE (reference sequence). The CDR3 bases are TGTGCCAGCAGCCCGGGGCTCCGGGCGCCAGTGTCTGAAGCTTTCTTT. Translating it yields CASSPGLRAPVSEAFF. Filled out from reference TRBV5-4 and TRBJ1-1, the complete variable domain reads ETGVTQSPTHLIKTRGQQVTLRCSSQSGHNTVSWYQQALGQGPQFIFQYYREEENGRGNFPPRFSGLQFPNYSSELNVNALELDDSALYLCASSPGLRAPVSEAFFGQGTRLTVV.

A few counts support this clonotype. This chain uses TRBV20-1 with TRBJ1-5, with D possibly matching TRBD1 (5 bases). The CDR3 is 12 residues long. CDR1 DFQATT and CDR2 SNEGSKA come from the germline V gene (reference sequence). The CDR3 protein is CRAGQHNQPQHF. The CDR3 coding sequence is TGCAGGGCAGGACAACACAATCAGCCCCAGCATTTT.

The V gene is TRBV12-3 or TRBV12-4, the J gene TRBJ1-5; the D gene is possibly TRBD1 (5 bases). The CDR3 extends over 15 amino acids. The V and J ends lost 1 base and 0 bases respectively, with 7 bases between them. The DNA of the CDR3 is TGTGCCAGCAGTTTAGACAGGTTTAGCAATCAGCCCCAGCATTTT. Translated: CASSLDRFSNQPQHF.

This chain uses TRBV20-1 with TRBJ1-2, with no clear D. Germline V gene lookup returns CDR1 DFQATT and CDR2 SNEGSKA (reference sequence). The length of the CDR3 is 15 residues. The V gene lost 0 bases and the J gene lost 2 bases, with 13 bases spanning the gap. The CDR3 region is CSARDAGDANYGYTF. The CDR3 region has the DNA TGCAGTGCTAGAGATGCTGGTGACGCCAACTATGGCTACACCTTC.

This chain uses TRBV7-6 with TRBJ1-1; the D is unclear. The V end was cut by 5 bases, the J end by 3 bases, with 7 bases between. This CDR3 comprises 12 residues. Germline V gives CDR1 SGHVS, CDR2 FNYEAQ. The CDR3 is CASSGSYTEAFF. CDR3 DNA sequence: TGTGCCAGCAGCGGGAGTTACACTGAAGCTTTCTTT.

The V call is TRBV12-3 or TRBV12-4, the J call TRBJ2-5; TRBD2 matches at 14 bases. CDR3 length: 15 residues. V shed 6 bases and J 1 base; nucleotides not matched to a gene: 1. The CDR3 DNA is TGTGCCAGCAGCGGACTAGCGGGGGGCCAAGAGACCCAGTACTTC. The encoded protein is CASSGLAGGQETQYF.

This clonotype came up a few times. This chain links TRBV3-1 with TRBJ1-3, with 8 bases that match TRBD1. V lost 7 bases to trimming and J lost 7 bases; unmatched junction nucleotides: 3. The germline gives CDR1 LGHDT, CDR2 YNNKEL (reference sequence). This CDR3 spans 12 amino acids. This CDR3 reads CASTDRANTIYF. DNA of the CDR3: TGTGCCAGCACGGACAGGGCTAACACCATATATTTT.

This chain uses TRBV20-1 with TRBJ2-3; TRBD2 agrees at 12 bases. CDR1 and CDR2 (germline): DFQATT, SNEGSKA (reference sequence). This CDR3 comprises 13 residues. Unmatched junction bases numbered 3, after V lost 5 bases and J lost 6 bases. CDR3 amino acids: CSAAGTSGDTQYF. The CDR3 DNA sequence: TGCAGTGCTGCCGGGACTAGCGGGGATACGCAGTATTTT.

The sample holds a few counts of this clonotype. The chain couples TRBV9 to TRBJ2-5; no reliable D call. The germline V gene encodes CDR1 SGDLS and CDR2 YYNGEE. This CDR3 region has 12 residues. Between the trimmed V and J ends, which lost 3 bases and 10 bases, there was a span of 13 bases. CDR3 protein: CASSGNGWGQYF. The CDR3 DNA reads TGTGCCAGCAGCGGTAATGGCTGGGGCCAGTACTTC.

In this sample, this clonotype turned up many times. The rearrangement uses TRBV20-1 and TRBJ2-7; D perhaps matches TRBD2 (6 bases). Germline values: CDR1 DFQATT, CDR2 SNEGSKA (reference sequence). V was shortened by 1 base and J by 1 base, with 14 bases between the two germline ends. CDR3 length equals 15 residues. CDR3 residues: CSARAALALSYEQYF. DNA of the CDR3: TGCAGTGCTAGAGCTGCTCTAGCGTTGTCCTACGAGCAGTACTTC.

The rearrangement joins TRBV12-3 or TRBV12-4 to TRBJ2-3; possible D gene TRBD1, 6 bases. V was shortened by 4 bases and J by 0 bases, with 11 bases between the two germline ends. The CDR3 contains 15 residues. The CDR3 DNA sequence: TGTGCCAGCAGTTGGGCAGGGGCTAGCACAGATACGCAGTATTTT. This gives the protein CASSWAGASTDTQYF.